This T cell receptor (beta chain) was observed in a study of memory CD4+ T cells and cytomegalovirus serostatus. The study's findings and limits: Suggested: most of the CMV-linked TCR signature lies in CD4+ memory cells. About 40% of the roughly 160 known CMV-associated TCRbeta sequences appeared in CD4+ memory. Repertoires predicted CMV serostatus with median bootstrapped AUC of about 0.95.

Single viable CD3+CD4+CD8-CD45RO+ cells were sorted as the memory CD4+ T cells. In the study's own analysis: Out-of-frame sequences were removed, leaving 2 million to 2.5 million distinct TCRbeta sequences. TCRdb's copy holds only in-frame clones and misses some; the assay was immunoSEQ multiplex PCR. From that table come the V and J calls and clone size; the DNA was used to work out D and trimming. The sample consists of tens of thousands of clones, 75% to 80% of them appearing once. With regard to this clone: Its antigen is unidentified.

Trimming stripped 4 bases from V and 6 bases from J, with 16 bases between. Germline lookup yields CDR1 KGHSH and CDR2 LQKENI. The CDR3 totals 14 residues. This TCR came from an adult in good health and CMV-seropositive. Sample: memory CD4+ T cells from blood. The gene calls are TRBV18 and TRBJ2-7; D is undetermined. The CDR3 coding sequence is TGTGCCAGCTCACTCGGTCCGAGGATGAGCGAGCAGTACTTC. It translates to CASSLGPRMSEQYF. Full variable domain (remainder filled in from reference TRBV18 and TRBJ2-7): NAGVMQNPRHLVRRRGQEARLRCSPMKGHSHVYWYRQLPEEGLKFMVYLQKENIIDESGMPKERFSAEFPKEGPSILRIQQVVRGDSAAYFCASSLGPRMSEQYFGPGTRLTVT.